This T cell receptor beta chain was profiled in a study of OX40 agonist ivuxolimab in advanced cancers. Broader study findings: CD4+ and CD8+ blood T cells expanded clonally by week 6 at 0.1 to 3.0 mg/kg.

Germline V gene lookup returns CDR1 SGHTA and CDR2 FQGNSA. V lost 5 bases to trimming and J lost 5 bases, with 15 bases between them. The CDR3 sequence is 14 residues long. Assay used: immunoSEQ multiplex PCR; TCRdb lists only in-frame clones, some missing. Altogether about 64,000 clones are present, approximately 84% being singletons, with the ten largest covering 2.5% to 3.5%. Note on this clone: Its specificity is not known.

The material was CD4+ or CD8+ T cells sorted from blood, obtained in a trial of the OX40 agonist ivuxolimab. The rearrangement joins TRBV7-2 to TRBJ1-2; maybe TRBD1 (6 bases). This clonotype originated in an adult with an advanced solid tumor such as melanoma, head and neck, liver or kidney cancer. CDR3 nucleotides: TGTGCCAGCAGCGACCAGACGGACAGTTATGGCTACACCTTC. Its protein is CASSDQTDSYGYTF.